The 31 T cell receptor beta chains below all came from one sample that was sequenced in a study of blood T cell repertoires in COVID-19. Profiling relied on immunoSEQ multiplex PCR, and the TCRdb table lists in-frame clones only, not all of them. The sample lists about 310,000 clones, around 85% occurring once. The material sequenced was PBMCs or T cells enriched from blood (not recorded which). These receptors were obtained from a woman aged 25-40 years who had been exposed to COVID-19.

The CDR3 nucleotides read TGTGCCAGCAGCTTGATGGGCCCCGGGACAGACAATGAGCAGTTCTTC. Protein sequence: CASSLMGPGTDNEQFF. The rearrangement links TRBV7-9 to TRBJ2-1; TRBD1 matches 7 bases. The CDR3 covers 16 residues. Germline-derived CDR1 and CDR2 are SEHNR and FQNEAQ (reference sequence). V gave up 3 bases and J gave up 5 bases; unmatched junction bases: 10.

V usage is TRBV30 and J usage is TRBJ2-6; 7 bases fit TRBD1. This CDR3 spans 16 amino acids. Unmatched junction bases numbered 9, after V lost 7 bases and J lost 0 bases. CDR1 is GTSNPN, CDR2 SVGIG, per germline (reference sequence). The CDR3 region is CASTRTGYSGANVLTF. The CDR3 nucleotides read TGTGCCTCTACTAGGACAGGCTACTCTGGGGCCAACGTCCTGACTTTC.

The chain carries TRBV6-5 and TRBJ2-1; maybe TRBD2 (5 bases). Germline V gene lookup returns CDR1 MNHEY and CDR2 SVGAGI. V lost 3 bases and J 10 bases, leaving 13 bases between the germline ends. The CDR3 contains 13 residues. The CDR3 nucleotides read TGTGCCAGCAGTTATCGCCCTAGCAACGAGCAGTTCTTC. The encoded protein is CASSYRPSNEQFF.

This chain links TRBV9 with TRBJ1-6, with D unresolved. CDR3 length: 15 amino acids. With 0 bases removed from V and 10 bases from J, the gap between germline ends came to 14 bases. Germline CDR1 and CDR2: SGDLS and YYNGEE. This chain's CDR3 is CASSVGAGGQSPLHF. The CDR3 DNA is TGTGCCAGCAGCGTAGGGGCAGGAGGGCAGTCACCCCTCCACTTT.

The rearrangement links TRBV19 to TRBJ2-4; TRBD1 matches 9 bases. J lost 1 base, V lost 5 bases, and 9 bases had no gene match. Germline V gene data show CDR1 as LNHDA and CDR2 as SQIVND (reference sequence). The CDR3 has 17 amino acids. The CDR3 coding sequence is TGTGCCAGTAGTCGAAACCGGGACAGGGCGGCCAAAAACATTCAGTACTTC. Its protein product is CASSRNRDRAAKNIQYF.

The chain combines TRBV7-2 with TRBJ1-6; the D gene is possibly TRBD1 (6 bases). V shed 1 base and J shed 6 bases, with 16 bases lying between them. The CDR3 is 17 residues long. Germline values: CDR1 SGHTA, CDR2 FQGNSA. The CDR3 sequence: CASSLVPPTGTNSPLHF. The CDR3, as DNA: TGTGCCAGCAGCTTAGTACCTCCAACAGGGACTAATTCACCCCTCCACTTT. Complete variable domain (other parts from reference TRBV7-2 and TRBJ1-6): GAGVSQSPSNKVTEKGKDVELRCDPISGHTALYWYRQSLGQGLEFLIYFQGNSAPDKSGLPSDRFSAERTGGSVSTLTIQRTQQEDSAVYLCASSLVPPTGTNSPLHFGNGTRLTVT.

The CDR3 here is CASSLGGVSGANVLTF. CDR3 sequence (DNA): TGCGCCAGCAGCTTGGGAGGAGTCTCTGGGGCCAACGTCCTGACTTTC. The chain recombines TRBV5-1 with TRBJ2-6; D is undetermined. This CDR3 spans 16 amino acids. Germline V CDR1 and CDR2: SGHRS, YFSETQ. The V end was cut by 0 bases, the J end by 0 bases, with 7 bases between.

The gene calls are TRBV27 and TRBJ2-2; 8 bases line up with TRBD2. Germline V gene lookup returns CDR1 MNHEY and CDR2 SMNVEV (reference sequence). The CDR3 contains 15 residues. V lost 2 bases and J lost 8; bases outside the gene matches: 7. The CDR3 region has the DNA TGTGCCAGCAGTTTAAGGAGCGGGGGCGGTGGGGAGCTGTTTTTT. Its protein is CASSLRSGGGGELFF.

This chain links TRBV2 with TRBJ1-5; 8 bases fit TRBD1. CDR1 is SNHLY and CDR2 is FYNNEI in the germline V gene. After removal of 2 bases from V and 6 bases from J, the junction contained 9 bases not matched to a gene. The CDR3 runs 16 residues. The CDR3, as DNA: TGTGCCAGCAGTGAACGGGCAGGGGGCTCGGGTCAGCCCCAGCATTTT. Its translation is CASSERAGGSGQPQHF.

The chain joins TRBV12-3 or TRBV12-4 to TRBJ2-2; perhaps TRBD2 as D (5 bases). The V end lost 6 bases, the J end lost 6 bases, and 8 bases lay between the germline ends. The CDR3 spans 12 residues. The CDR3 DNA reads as TGTGCCAGCAGACTAGGTCCCGGGGAGCTGTTTTTT. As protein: CASRLGPGELFF.

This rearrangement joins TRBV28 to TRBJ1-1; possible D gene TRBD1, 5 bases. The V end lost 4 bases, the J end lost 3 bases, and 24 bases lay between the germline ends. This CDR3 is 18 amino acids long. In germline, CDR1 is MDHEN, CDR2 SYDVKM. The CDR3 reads CASSSPKIYQGWDTEAFF. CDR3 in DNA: TGTGCCAGCAGTTCACCGAAAATTTATCAGGGTTGGGACACTGAAGCTTTCTTT.

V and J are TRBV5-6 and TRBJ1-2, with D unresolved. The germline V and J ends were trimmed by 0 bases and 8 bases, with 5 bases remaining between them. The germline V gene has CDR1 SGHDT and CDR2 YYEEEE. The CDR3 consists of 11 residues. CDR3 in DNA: TGTGCCAGCAGCTTGGGACTCGGCTACACCTTC. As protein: CASSLGLGYTF.

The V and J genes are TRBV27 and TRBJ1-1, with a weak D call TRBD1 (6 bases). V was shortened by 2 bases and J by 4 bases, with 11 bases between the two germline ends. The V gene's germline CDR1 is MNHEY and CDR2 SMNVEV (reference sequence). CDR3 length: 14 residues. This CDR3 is CASSLIQGSTEAFF. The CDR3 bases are TGTGCCAGCAGTTTAATACAGGGTAGCACTGAAGCTTTCTTT.

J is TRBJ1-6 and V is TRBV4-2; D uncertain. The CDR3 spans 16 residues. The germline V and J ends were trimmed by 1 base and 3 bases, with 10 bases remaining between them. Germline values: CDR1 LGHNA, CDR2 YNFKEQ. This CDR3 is CASSQVEGDYNSPLHF. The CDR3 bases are TGTGCCAGCAGCCAAGTAGAGGGCGACTATAATTCACCCCTCCACTTT.

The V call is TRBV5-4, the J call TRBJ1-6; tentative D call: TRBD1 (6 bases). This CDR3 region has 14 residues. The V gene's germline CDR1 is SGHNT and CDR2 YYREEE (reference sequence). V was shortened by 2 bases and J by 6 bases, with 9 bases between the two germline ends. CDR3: CASSFRTANSPLHF. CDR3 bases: TGTGCCAGCAGCTTCCGGACAGCTAATTCACCCCTCCACTTT. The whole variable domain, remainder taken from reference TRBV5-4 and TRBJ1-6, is ETGVTQSPTHLIKTRGQQVTLRCSSQSGHNTVSWYQQALGQGPQFIFQYYREEENGRGNFPPRFSGLQFPNYSSELNVNALELDDSALYLCASSFRTANSPLHFGNGTRLTVT.

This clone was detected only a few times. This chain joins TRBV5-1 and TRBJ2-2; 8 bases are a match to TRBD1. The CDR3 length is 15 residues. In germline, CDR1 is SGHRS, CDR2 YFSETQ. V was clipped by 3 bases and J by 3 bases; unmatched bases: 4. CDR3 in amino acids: CASSSRGLDTGELFF. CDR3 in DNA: TGCGCCAGCAGCTCCAGGGGGCTAGACACCGGGGAGCTGTTTTTT.

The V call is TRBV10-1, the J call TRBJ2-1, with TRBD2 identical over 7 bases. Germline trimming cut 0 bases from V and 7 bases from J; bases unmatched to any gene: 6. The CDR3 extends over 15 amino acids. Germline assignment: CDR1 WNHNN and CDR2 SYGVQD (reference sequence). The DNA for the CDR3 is TGCGCCAGCAGTGAGTCAACGCGGGGGAGAAATGAGCAGTTCTTC. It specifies CASSESTRGRNEQFF.

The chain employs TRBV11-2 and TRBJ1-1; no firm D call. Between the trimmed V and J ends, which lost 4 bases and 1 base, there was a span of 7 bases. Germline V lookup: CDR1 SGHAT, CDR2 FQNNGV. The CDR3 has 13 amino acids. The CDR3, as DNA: TGTGCCAGCAGCTCCCCTAGGAACACTGAAGCTTTCTTT. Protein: CASSSPRNTEAFF.

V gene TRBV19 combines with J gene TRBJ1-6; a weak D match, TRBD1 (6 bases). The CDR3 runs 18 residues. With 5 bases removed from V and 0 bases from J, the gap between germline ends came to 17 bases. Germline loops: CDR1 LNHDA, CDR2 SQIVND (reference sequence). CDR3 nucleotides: TGTGCCAGTAGTTCTCCTCCAGGGGCGAGCTCCTATAATTCACCCCTCCACTTT. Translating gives CASSSPPGASSYNSPLHF.

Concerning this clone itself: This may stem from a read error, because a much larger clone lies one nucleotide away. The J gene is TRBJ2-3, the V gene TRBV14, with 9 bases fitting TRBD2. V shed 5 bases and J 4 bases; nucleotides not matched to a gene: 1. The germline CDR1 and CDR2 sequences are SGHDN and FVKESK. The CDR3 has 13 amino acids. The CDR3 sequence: CASSVAGADTQYF. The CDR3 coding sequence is TGTGCCAGCAGCGTAGCGGGGGCAGATACGCAGTATTTT. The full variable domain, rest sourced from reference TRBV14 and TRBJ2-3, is EAGVTQFPSHSVIEKGQTVTLRCDPISGHDNLYWYRRVMGKEIKFLLHFVKESKQDESGMPNNRFLAERTGGTYSTLKVQPAELEDSGVYFCASSVAGADTQYFGPGTRLTVL.

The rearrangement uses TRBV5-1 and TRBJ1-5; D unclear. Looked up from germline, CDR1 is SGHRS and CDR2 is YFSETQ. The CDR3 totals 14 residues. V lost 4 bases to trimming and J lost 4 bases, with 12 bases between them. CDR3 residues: CASSPLTGNQPQHF. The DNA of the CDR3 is TGCGCCAGCAGCCCTCTTACGGGAAATCAGCCCCAGCATTTT.

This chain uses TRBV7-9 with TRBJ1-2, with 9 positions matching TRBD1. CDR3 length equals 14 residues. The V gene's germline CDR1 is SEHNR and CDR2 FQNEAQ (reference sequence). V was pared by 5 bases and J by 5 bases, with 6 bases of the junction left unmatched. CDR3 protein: CASSPGGQGYGYTF. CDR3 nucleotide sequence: TGTGCCAGCAGCCCAGGCGGACAGGGGTATGGCTACACCTTC.

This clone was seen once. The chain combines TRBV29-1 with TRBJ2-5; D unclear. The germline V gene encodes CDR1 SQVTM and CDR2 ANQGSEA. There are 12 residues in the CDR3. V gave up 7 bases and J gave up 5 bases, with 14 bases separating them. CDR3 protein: CSASTLGETQYF. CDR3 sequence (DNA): TGCAGCGCCTCAACCCTGGGCGAGACCCAGTACTTC.

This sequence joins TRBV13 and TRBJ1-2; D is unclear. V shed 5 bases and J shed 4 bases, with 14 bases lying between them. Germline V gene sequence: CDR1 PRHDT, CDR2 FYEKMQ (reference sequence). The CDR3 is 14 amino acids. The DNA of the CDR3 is TGTGCCAGCAGCCCCCGACTGACCCTCTATGGCTACACCTTC. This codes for CASSPRLTLYGYTF.

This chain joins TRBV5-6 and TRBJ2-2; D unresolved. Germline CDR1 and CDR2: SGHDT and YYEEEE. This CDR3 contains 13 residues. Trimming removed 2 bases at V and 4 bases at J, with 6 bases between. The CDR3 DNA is TGTGCCAGCAGCTTAGTCAGCACCGGGGAGCTGTTTTTT. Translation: CASSLVSTGELFF.

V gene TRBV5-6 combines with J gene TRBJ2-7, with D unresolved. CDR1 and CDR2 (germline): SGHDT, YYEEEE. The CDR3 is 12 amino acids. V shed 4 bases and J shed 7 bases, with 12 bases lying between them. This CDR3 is CASSVYSYEQYF. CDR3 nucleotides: TGTGCCAGCAGCGTTTACAGTTATGAGCAGTACTTC.

DNA for the CDR3: TGTGCCAGCAGCTTAAGAGCGGGGGGAGACCGGTTCTTC. Translation gives CASSLRAGGDRFF. The chain carries TRBV13 and TRBJ2-1, with 9 bases fitting TRBD2. With V trimmed by 2 bases and J by 15 bases, 8 bases remained unmatched. CDR1 PRHDT and CDR2 FYEKMQ come from the germline V gene (reference sequence). The CDR3 covers 13 residues. Drawing the rest from reference TRBV13 and TRBJ2-1, the complete variable domain is AAGVIQSPRHLIKEKRETATLKCYPIPRHDTVYWYQQGPGQDPQFLISFYEKMQSDKGSIPDRFSAQQFSDYHSELNMSSLELGDSALYFCASSLRAGGDRFFGPGTRLTVL.

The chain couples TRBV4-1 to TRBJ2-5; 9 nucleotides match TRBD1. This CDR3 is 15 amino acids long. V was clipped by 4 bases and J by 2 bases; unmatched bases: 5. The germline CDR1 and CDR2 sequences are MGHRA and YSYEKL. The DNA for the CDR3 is TGCGCCAGCAGCCCTGGGACAGGGTTGCAAGAGACCCAGTACTTC. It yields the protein CASSPGTGLQETQYF.

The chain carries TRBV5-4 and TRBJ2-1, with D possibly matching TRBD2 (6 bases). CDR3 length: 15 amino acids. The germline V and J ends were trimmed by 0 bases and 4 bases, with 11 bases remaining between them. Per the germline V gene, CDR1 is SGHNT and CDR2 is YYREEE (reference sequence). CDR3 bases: TGTGCCAGCAGCTTGGGGGGGGAGAGTTACAATGAGCAGTTCTTC. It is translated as CASSLGGESYNEQFF.

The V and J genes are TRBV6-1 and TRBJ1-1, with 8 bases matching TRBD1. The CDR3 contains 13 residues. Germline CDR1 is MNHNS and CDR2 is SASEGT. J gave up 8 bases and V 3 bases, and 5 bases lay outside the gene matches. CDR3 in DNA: TGTGCCAGCAGTGACGCAGGGGGCCGCGAAGCTTTCTTT. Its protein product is CASSDAGGREAFF.

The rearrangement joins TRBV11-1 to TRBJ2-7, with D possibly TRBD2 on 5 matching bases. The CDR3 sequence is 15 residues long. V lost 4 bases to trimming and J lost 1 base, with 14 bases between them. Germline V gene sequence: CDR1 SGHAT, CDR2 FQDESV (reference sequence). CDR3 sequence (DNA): TGTGCCAGCAGCTATCTGGGAGTGGCGTCCTACGAGCAGTACTTC. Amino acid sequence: CASSYLGVASYEQYF.